This is a list of T cell receptor beta chains from one sample in a study of shared clonotypes between healthy human individuals. Data came from immunoSEQ multiplex PCR; TCRdb stores just in-frame clones and leaves some out. Of some 2,100,000 clones detected, roughly 91% appear once; the ten largest clones hold more than 1.5%. The material sequenced was naive CD8+ T cells from PBMCs. All receptors derive from a man aged 18-30 years in good health. Some clones in this sample may be carry-over from other donors' samples. Each CDR3 is given with its conserved first and last residue. A D gene is named only where the DNA matches it firmly. A row's size may be missing; if present it is once, few, many or a size class.

CASSLVVKEAFF TGTGCCAGCAGCTTAGTTGTGAAGGAAGCTTTCTTT . . TRBJ1-1 TRBV11-2
CASSPPGGVPLEQYF TGCGCCAGCAGCCCGCCCGGCGGAGTACCGCTCGAGCAGTACTTC . . TRBJ2-7 TRBV5-1
CASSPHSGSSYNEQFF TGTGCCAGCAGCCCCCATAGCGGGAGCTCCTACAATGAGCAGTTCTTC . TRBD2 TRBJ2-1 TRBV7-9
CASSLVGRATGELFF TGTGCCAGCAGTTTAGTCGGGAGGGCCACCGGGGAGCTGTTTTTT . TRBD2 TRBJ2-2 TRBV28
CASSLVLFEQYF TGTGCCAGCAGCTTAGTGTTATTCGAGCAGTACTTC . . TRBJ2-7 TRBV11-2
CASIPGGSSYNEQFF TGTGCCAGCATACCCGGCGGGAGCTCCTACAATGAGCAGTTCTTC . TRBD2 TRBJ2-1 TRBV27
CASSQTSGKGTDTQYF TGTGCCAGCAGCCAGACTAGCGGGAAGGGTACAGATACGCAGTATTTT . TRBD2 TRBJ2-3 TRBV11-3
CASRGLAELEQFF TGTGCCAGCAGGGGACTAGCCGAGTTGGAGCAGTTCTTC . TRBD2 TRBJ2-1 TRBV2
CASSQLAGGPNEQYF TGCGCCAGCAGCCAACTAGCGGGAGGGCCGAACGAGCAGTACTTC . TRBD2 TRBJ2-7 TRBV4-1
CAISPAPQGPDEQYF TGTGCCATCAGCCCGGCCCCTCAGGGGCCAGACGAGCAGTACTTC . . TRBJ2-7 TRBV10-3
CASSITGGDYTGELFF TGCGCCAGCAGTATTACAGGGGGCGATTACACCGGGGAGCTGTTTTTT once TRBD1 TRBJ2-2 TRBV5-1
CASSSTPSGSYEQYF TGTGCCAGCAGTTCCACCCCTAGCGGGTCCTACGAGCAGTACTTC . TRBD2 TRBJ2-7 TRBV27
CASSLSWGENWEGYTF TGTGCCAGCAGCTTGAGCTGGGGCGAAAATTGGGAAGGCTACACCTTC . . TRBJ1-2 TRBV7-9
CASSLSGRNTEAFF TGTGCCAGCAGCTTAAGTGGGAGGAACACTGAAGCTTTCTTT . . TRBJ1-1 TRBV7-3
CASSLALGGGALAYGYTF TGTGCCAGCAGCTTAGCGCTGGGAGGGGGGGCGCTGGCCTATGGCTACACCTTC . . TRBJ1-2 TRBV7-8
CASGKDSYRNTGELFF TGTGCCAGCGGGAAGGATTCGTACAGGAACACCGGGGAGCTGTTTTTT . . TRBJ2-2 TRBV28
CASSVDSGTSSYNEQFF TGTGCCAGCAGCGTAGATAGCGGGACAAGCTCCTACAATGAGCAGTTCTTC . TRBD2 TRBJ2-1 TRBV9
CASSDTGVRETQYF TGTGCCAGCAGTGATACAGGGGTGAGAGAGACCCAGTACTTC . TRBD1 TRBJ2-5 TRBV28
CASSVGQMYEQYF TGTGCCAGCAGTGTAGGGCAAATGTACGAGCAGTACTTC . . TRBJ2-7 TRBV27
CASSRQGSYTEAFF TGTGCCAGCAGTCGACAGGGGAGCTACACTGAAGCTTTCTTT . TRBD1 TRBJ1-1 TRBV27
CASSAGTRGEQYF TGTGCCAGCAGCGCCGGGACTAGGGGGGAGCAGTACTTC once TRBD2 TRBJ2-7 TRBV9
CASSTLGVVNTEAFF TGTGCCAGCAGTACCCTGGGGGTGGTGAACACTGAAGCTTTCTTT . . TRBJ1-1 TRBV27
CASSARAGLYNEQFF TGTGCCAGCAGTGCCAGAGCGGGACTATACAATGAGCAGTTCTTC once TRBD2 TRBJ2-1 TRBV2
CASSLGRGANYGYTF TGCGCCAGCAGCTTGGGCAGGGGAGCTAACTATGGCTACACCTTC . . TRBJ1-2 TRBV5-1
CASSQVGGTGDNEQFF TGCGCCAGCAGCCAAGTTGGGGGGACAGGGGACAATGAGCAGTTCTTC once TRBD1 TRBJ2-1 TRBV4-1
CASSFRAGPGRFTEAFF TGTGCCAGCAGCTTTCGGGCCGGACCAGGCAGGTTCACTGAAGCTTTCTTT . . TRBJ1-1 TRBV5-6
CASSLGRGGTEAFF TGTGCCAGCAGCTTGGGGAGGGGCGGCACTGAAGCTTTCTTT . . TRBJ1-1 TRBV4-2
CASSVAGGGELFF TGTGCCAGCAGCGTAGCGGGCGGCGGGGAGCTGTTTTTT few . TRBJ2-2 TRBV9
CASSHGVTGGGETQYF TGTGCCAGCAGCCACGGAGTGACAGGGGGTGGCGAGACCCAGTACTTC . TRBD1 TRBJ2-5 TRBV5-4
CASSPSKSTNEKLFF TGTGCCAGCTCACCAAGCAAATCAACTAATGAAAAACTGTTTTTT . . TRBJ1-4 TRBV18
CASSPTKGQGTEAFF TGTGCCAGCAGCCCCACAAAAGGACAGGGCACTGAAGCTTTCTTT few TRBD1 TRBJ1-1 TRBV9
CSVLAGGAPDTQYF TGCAGCGTCCTAGCGGGAGGTGCCCCAGATACGCAGTATTTT . TRBD2 TRBJ2-3 TRBV29-1
CASSYISTPNQPQHF TGTGCCAGCAGTTATATCTCCACCCCCAATCAGCCCCAGCATTTT . . TRBJ1-5 TRBV6-6
CASSLAGGLITGELFF TGTGCCAGCAGCTTAGCGGGGGGACTTATCACCGGGGAGCTGTTTTTT . . TRBJ2-2 TRBV7-9
CASSDRGGQAFF TGTGCCAGCAGCGACCGCGGAGGCCAAGCTTTCTTT . . TRBJ1-1 TRBV9
CASRRTRSGNAEAFF TGTGCCAGCAGACGAACCCGTTCGGGGAACGCTGAAGCTTTCTTT . . TRBJ1-1 TRBV6-5